This T cell receptor (beta chain) was sequenced in a study of blood T cells in healthy people across ages. It was with a sample-barcoded 5' primer and a J-beta primer mix that a second PCR of roughly 7 to 12 cycles was run. TCRdb independently ran MiXCR on the 5' RACE reads; one entry per CDR3 protein. Among around 1,000,000 distinct CDR3 sequences listed, about two fifths were seen once. Trimming removed 8 bases from V and 4 bases from J, with 12 bases in between. This CDR3 is 14 amino acids long. Germline V gene lookup returns CDR1 MNHEY and CDR2 SVGAGI. The TCR was taken from a man younger than 35 in good health. Sequencing used blood. The chain couples TRBV6-5 to TRBJ1-6; tentatively, D is TRBD1 (5 bases). CDR3 amino acids: CASWGRTYNSPLHF. In DNA, the CDR3 is TGTGCCAGCTGGGGCAGGACTTATAATTCACCCCTCCACTTT.